The 20 T cell receptor beta chains below all came from one sample that was sequenced in a study of blood T cell repertoires in COVID-19. The repertoire was sequenced with immunoSEQ multiplex PCR; TCRdb's copy has only in-frame clones and lacks some. The data show 250,000 to 350,000 clones, nearly 90% seen once. Sequenced sample: PBMCs or T cells enriched from blood (not recorded which). All receptors come from a woman aged 25 to 39 who had recovered from COVID-19.

The rearrangement links TRBV5-4 to TRBJ1-2, with D perhaps matching TRBD1 (6 bases). Trimming left V 3 bases short and J 8 bases short, with 8 bases between. The CDR3 covers 11 residues. CDR1 is SGHNT, CDR2 YYREEE, per germline (reference sequence). The CDR3 nucleotides are TGTGCCAGCAGCTCCCAGGGGGGCTACACCTTC. This codes for CASSSQGGYTF.

The chain recombines TRBV6-1 with TRBJ1-2; possibly TRBD1 for D (6 bases). Trimming took off 2 bases at V and 5 bases at J, with 24 bases between the two ends. The CDR3 is 18 residues long. The V gene's germline CDR1 is MNHNS and CDR2 SASEGT. The CDR3 reads CASSEFSGGVATRYGYTF. In DNA form, the CDR3 reads TGTGCCAGCAGTGAATTCTCTGGGGGCGTCGCTACCCGTTATGGCTACACCTTC.

The V and J genes are TRBV7-9 and TRBJ1-4, with unresolved D. Germline lookup yields CDR1 SEHNR and CDR2 FQNEAQ (reference sequence). This CDR3 spans 14 amino acids. V gave up 3 bases and J gave up 0 bases, with 5 bases separating them. This CDR3 is CASSFFATNEKLFF. CDR3 nucleotides: TGTGCCAGCAGCTTCTTTGCAACTAATGAAAAACTGTTTTTT.

The chain employs TRBV4-3 and TRBJ1-1; no definite D call. The V gene lost 1 base and the J gene lost 4 bases, with 7 bases spanning the gap. There are 13 residues in the CDR3. Germline V CDR1 and CDR2: LGHNA, YSLEER. The CDR3 reads CASSQASGTEAFF. CDR3 bases: TGCGCCAGCAGCCAAGCGAGTGGCACTGAAGCTTTCTTT.

The chain recombines TRBV3-1 (or the pseudogene TRBV3-2) with TRBJ1-2; D unresolved. The V end was cut by 0 bases, the J end by 6 bases, with 8 bases between. The CDR3 consists of 13 residues. The germline gives CDR1 LGHDT, CDR2 YNNKEL (reference sequence). This CDR3 is CASSQEIGDGYTF. The CDR3 DNA follows: TGTGCCAGCAGCCAAGAAATCGGGGATGGCTACACCTTC.

The rearrangement uses TRBV18 and TRBJ2-7; 8 bases fit TRBD1. Germline CDR1 and CDR2: KGHSH and LQKENI. The CDR3 extends over 14 amino acids. The V and J ends lost 5 bases and 2 bases, in that order; junction bases with no gene match: 5. The CDR3 nucleotides are TGTGCCAGCTCAACCCGACAGGGGACCTACGAGCAGTACTTC. Protein: CASSTRQGTYEQYF. The full variable domain, in which reference TRBV18 and TRBJ2-7 provide the parts outside the CDR3, is NAGVMQNPRHLVRRRGQEARLRCSPMKGHSHVYWYRQLPEEGLKFMVYLQKENIIDESGMPKERFSAEFPKEGPSILRIQQVVRGDSAAYFCASSTRQGTYEQYFGPGTRLTVT.

The V gene is TRBV3-1 (or the pseudogene TRBV3-2), the J gene TRBJ2-7; tentatively, D is TRBD2 (7 bases). V was cut by 4 bases and J by 6 bases, with 16 bases left in between. The CDR3 consists of 14 residues. CDR1 is LGHDT, CDR2 YNNKEL, per germline (reference sequence). The CDR3 DNA follows: TGTGCCAGCAGCCCGGGCCGGGGGGCACGCGAGCAGTACTTC. Encoded protein: CASSPGRGAREQYF.

CDR3 protein: CASSFRQANYEQYF. CDR3 coding DNA: TGTGCCAGCAGCTTCCGACAGGCCAATTACGAGCAGTACTTC. V gene TRBV9 combines with J gene TRBJ2-7; a possible D gene is TRBD1 (6 bases). V lost 4 bases and J 4 bases, leaving 15 bases between the germline ends. The germline V gene encodes CDR1 SGDLS and CDR2 YYNGEE. The CDR3 totals 14 residues.

V gene TRBV6-5 combines with J gene TRBJ2-2, with D unresolved. Trimming removed 0 bases from V and 5 bases from J, with 7 bases in between. Germline V gene sequence: CDR1 MNHEY, CDR2 SVGAGI. There are 14 residues in the CDR3. The CDR3 DNA is TGTGCCAGCAGTTACTCTTCCCCGACCGGGGAGCTGTTTTTT. Protein: CASSYSSPTGELFF.

The V call is TRBV24-1, the J call TRBJ2-3; TRBD2 aligns across 13 bases. The CDR3 covers 16 residues. CDR1 and CDR2 from the germline V gene are KGHDR and SFDVKD. Trimming at V came to 4 bases and at J to 8 bases, leaving 8 bases not matched to a gene. CDR3 nucleotides: TGTGCCACCAGTGACCGGACTAGCGGGGGAAAGAGTACGCAGTATTTT. Its translation: CATSDRTSGGKSTQYF.

In its sample, this clone was seen a few times. One end of the junction varies from germline; a read error may be responsible. The chain is built from TRBV6-5 and TRBJ1-6; TRBD1 might be the D (5 bases). This CDR3 spans 13 amino acids. Germline V gene sequence: CDR1 MNHEY, CDR2 SVGAGI. CDR3 in amino acids: CASMKGPTSALHF. The CDR3 DNA is TGTGCCAGCATGAAGGGGCCCACTTCAGCCCTCCACTTT.

The chain joins TRBV9 to TRBJ1-2; D is ambiguous. Looked up from germline, CDR1 is SGDLS and CDR2 is YYNGEE. The CDR3 runs 13 residues. The V gene lost 4 bases and the J gene lost 3 bases, with 10 bases spanning the gap. The CDR3 sequence is CASSRDTHYGYTF. The CDR3 coding sequence is TGTGCCAGCAGCAGAGACACCCACTATGGCTACACCTTC.

The chain recombines TRBV10-3 with TRBJ2-1; D not certain. CDR3 length: 12 amino acids. CDR1 and CDR2 (germline): ENHRY, SYGVKD. Trimming took off 5 bases at V and 5 bases at J, with 7 bases between the two ends. The CDR3 is CAISPPDNEQFF. CDR3 sequence (DNA): TGTGCCATCAGTCCGCCGGACAATGAGCAGTTCTTC.

V gene TRBV29-1 combines with J gene TRBJ1-1, with TRBD1 matching 9 bases. The germline V gene has CDR1 SQVTM and CDR2 ANQGSEA. There are 14 residues in the CDR3. V shed 0 bases and J 5 bases; nucleotides not matched to a gene: 4. In DNA, the CDR3 is TGCAGCGTTGAAGATGCGACAGGGGGAACTGAAGCTTTCTTT. Translated, it gives CSVEDATGGTEAFF.

The rearrangement uses TRBV27 and TRBJ2-7; 10 positions match TRBD1. The CDR3 sequence is 16 residues long. Trimming at V came to 5 bases and at J to 4 bases, leaving 11 bases not matched to a gene. Germline lookup yields CDR1 MNHEY and CDR2 SMNVEV (reference sequence). CDR3 loop: CASSGRRPGQGYEQYF. The CDR3 DNA reads TGTGCCAGCAGTGGCAGAAGACCGGGACAGGGGTACGAGCAGTACTTC.

This chain connects TRBV19 to TRBJ1-2; D is perhaps TRBD1 (5 bases). Germline assignment: CDR1 LNHDA and CDR2 SQIVND (reference sequence). V dropped 1 base and J dropped 13 bases, with 10 bases sitting between them. This CDR3 is built from 11 residues. In DNA form, the CDR3 reads TGTGCCAGTAGTATAGCCCCGGGACTCACCTTC. Its translation is CASSIAPGLTF.

The chain is built from TRBV30 and TRBJ1-1; possibly TRBD1 for D (5 bases). Trimming left V 5 bases short and J 3 bases short, with 19 bases between. Germline lookup yields CDR1 GTSNPN and CDR2 SVGIG (reference sequence). The CDR3 is 15 residues long. The CDR3 here is CAWRGGEGWYTEAFF. CDR3 DNA: TGTGCCTGGCGGGGGGGGGAGGGATGGTACACTGAAGCTTTCTTT.

The DNA for the CDR3 is TGTGCTAGTGGTTTGAGGCAGGGTGCCATGTACTATGGCTACACCTTC. It encodes CASGLRQGAMYYGYTF. The chain recombines TRBV12-5 with TRBJ1-2; D possibly corresponds to TRBD1 (5 bases). Trimming left V 2 bases short and J 3 bases short, with 16 bases between. The CDR3 has 16 residues. The V gene's germline CDR1 is LGHNT and CDR2 FRNRAP.

The chain combines TRBV11-3 with TRBJ2-5, with 7 bases matching TRBD2. Per the germline V gene, CDR1 is SGHNT and CDR2 is YENEEA. V was pared by 5 bases and J by 2 bases, with 11 bases of the junction left unmatched. The CDR3 contains 16 residues. The CDR3 spells CASSPGLSGAQETQYF. The CDR3 DNA reads as TGTGCCAGCAGCCCCGGCTTGAGCGGGGCTCAAGAGACCCAGTACTTC.

The chain carries TRBV6-6 and TRBJ1-2, with 9 bases fitting TRBD1. Germline values: CDR1 MNHNY, CDR2 SVGAGI (reference sequence). Trimming took 7 bases from V and 4 from J; bases not matched to a gene: 7. The CDR3 loop spans 14 amino acids. CDR3 in amino acids: CASTTGQGIYGYTF. The CDR3 DNA reads TGTGCCAGCACCACGGGACAGGGAATCTATGGCTACACCTTC.